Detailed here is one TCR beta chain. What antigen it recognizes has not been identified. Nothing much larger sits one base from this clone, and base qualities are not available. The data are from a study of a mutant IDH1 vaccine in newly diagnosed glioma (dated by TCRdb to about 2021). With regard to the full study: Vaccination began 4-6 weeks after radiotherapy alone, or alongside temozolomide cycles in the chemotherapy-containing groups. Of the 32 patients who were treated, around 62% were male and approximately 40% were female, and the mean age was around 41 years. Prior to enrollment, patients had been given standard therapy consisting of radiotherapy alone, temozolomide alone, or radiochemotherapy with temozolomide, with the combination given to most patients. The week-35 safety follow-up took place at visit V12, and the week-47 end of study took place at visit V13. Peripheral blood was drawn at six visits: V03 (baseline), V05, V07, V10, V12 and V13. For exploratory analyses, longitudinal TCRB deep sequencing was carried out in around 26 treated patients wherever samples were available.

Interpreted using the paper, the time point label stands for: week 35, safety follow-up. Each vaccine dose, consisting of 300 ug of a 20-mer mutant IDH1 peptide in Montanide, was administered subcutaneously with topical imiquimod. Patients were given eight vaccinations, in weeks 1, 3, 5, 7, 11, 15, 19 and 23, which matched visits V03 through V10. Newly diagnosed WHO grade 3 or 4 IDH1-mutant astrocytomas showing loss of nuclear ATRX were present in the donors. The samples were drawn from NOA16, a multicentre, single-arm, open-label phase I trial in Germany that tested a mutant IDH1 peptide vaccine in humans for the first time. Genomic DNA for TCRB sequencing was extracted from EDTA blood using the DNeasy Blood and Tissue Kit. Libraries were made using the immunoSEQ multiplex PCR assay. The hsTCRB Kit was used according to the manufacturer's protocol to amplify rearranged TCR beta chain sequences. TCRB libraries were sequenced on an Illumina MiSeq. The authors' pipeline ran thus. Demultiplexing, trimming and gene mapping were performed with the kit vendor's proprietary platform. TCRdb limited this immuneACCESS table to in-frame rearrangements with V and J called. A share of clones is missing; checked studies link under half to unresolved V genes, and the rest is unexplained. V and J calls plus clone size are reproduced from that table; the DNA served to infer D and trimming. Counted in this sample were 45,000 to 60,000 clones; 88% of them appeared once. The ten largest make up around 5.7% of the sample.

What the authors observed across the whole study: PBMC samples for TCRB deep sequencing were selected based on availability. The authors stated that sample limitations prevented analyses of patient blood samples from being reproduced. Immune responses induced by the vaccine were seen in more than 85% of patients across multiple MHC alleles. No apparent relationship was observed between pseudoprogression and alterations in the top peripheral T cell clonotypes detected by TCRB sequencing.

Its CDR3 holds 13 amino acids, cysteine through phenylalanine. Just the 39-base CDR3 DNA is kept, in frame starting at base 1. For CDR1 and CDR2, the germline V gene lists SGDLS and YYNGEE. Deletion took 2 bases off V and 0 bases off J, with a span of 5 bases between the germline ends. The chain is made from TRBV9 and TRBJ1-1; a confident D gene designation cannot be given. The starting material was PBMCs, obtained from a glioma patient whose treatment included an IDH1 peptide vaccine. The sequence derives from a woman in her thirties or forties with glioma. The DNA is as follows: TGTGCCAGCAGCGTTCTCCTGAACACTGAAGCTTTCTTT. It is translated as CASSVLLNTEAFF.